One and the same sample provided the 31 T cell receptor beta chains below, sequenced in a study of cytomegalovirus exposure and HLA in healthy donors. Assay: immunoSEQ multiplex PCR; the TCRdb copy retains only in-frame clones and omits some. The sample holds about 120,000 clones, around 88% seen once. The sequenced material came from PBMCs. The source is a man between 18 and 35 years old in good health and CMV-seronegative.

J is TRBJ1-2 and V is TRBV6-5, with D possibly matching TRBD1 (6 bases). Trimming left V 6 bases short and J 4 bases short, with 18 bases between. Germline CDR1 MNHEY, CDR2 SVGAGI. The CDR3 covers 15 residues. CDR3 protein: CASRQTQGFGYGYTF. The CDR3 DNA reads TGTGCCAGCAGACAGACACAGGGTTTCGGCTATGGCTACACCTTC.

This clone was picked up one time. The V call is TRBV4-1, the J call TRBJ1-2; unclear D gene. The CDR3 covers 15 residues. The ends were cut back, 0 bases at V and 4 bases at J, with 12 bases in the middle. CDR1 and CDR2 (germline): MGHRA, YSYEKL. CDR3: CASSQEAGGTYGYTF. The CDR3 nucleotides read TGCGCCAGCAGCCAAGAGGCGGGAGGAACCTATGGCTACACCTTC.

CDR3 loop: CAWSVRGETQYF. As DNA, the CDR3 is TGTGCCTGGAGTGTACGGGGAGAGACCCAGTACTTC. The chain links TRBV30 to TRBJ2-5; possibly TRBD2 for D (5 bases). CDR1 is GTSNPN and CDR2 is SVGIG in the germline V gene (reference sequence). The V end was cut by 0 bases, the J end by 4 bases, with 6 bases between. This CDR3 comprises 12 residues.

The chain uses TRBV14 and TRBJ2-7, with 10 bases lining up with TRBD2. Germline V gene lookup returns CDR1 SGHDN and CDR2 FVKESK. The CDR3 totals 15 residues. The V and J ends lost 1 base and 5 bases, in that order; junction bases with no gene match: 5. The CDR3 loop reads CASSQASGSVHEQYF. CDR3 in DNA: TGTGCCAGCAGCCAAGCTAGCGGGAGTGTCCACGAGCAGTACTTC.

The chain is built from TRBV30 and TRBJ2-7; 8 bases map to TRBD2. J lost 0 bases, V lost 3 bases, and 1 base had no gene match. Germline CDR1 is GTSNPN and CDR2 is SVGIG (reference sequence). The CDR3 consists of 13 residues. CDR3 nucleotides: TGTGCCTGGAGCGGGGGGGTCTCCTACGAGCAGTACTTC. Its translation is CAWSGGVSYEQYF.

V usage is TRBV19 and J usage is TRBJ2-7; 9 positions agree with TRBD2. This CDR3 spans 17 amino acids. CDR1 is LNHDA and CDR2 is SQIVND in the germline V gene (reference sequence). Losses at the gene ends were 0 bases for V and 2 bases for J; bases not matched to a gene: 8. CDR3 coding DNA: TGTGCCAGTAGTATAGATCCCATGTCTAGCGGGACCTACGAGCAGTACTTC. As protein: CASSIDPMSSGTYEQYF.

V and J are TRBV29-1 and TRBJ2-1; TRBD2 matches at 10 bases. V lost 4 bases to trimming and J lost 8 bases; unmatched junction nucleotides: 8. Germline V gene sequence: CDR1 SQVTM, CDR2 ANQGSEA. There are 14 residues in the CDR3. The CDR3 DNA reads as TGCAGCGTTGTAAAAGCGGGGGGGCCTCATGAGCAGTTCTTC. This codes for CSVVKAGGPHEQFF.

The rearrangement uses TRBV5-1 and TRBJ2-3; TRBD2 matches 11 bases. CDR3 length: 16 amino acids. CDR1 and CDR2 (germline): SGHRS, YFSETQ. V lost 0 bases, J lost 4 bases, and 4 bases stayed unmatched. The chain's CDR3 is CASSLALAGVSDTQYF. CDR3 DNA sequence: TGCGCCAGCAGCTTGGCACTAGCGGGAGTGTCAGATACGCAGTATTTT.

CDR3 DNA sequence: TGCGCCAGCAGCCAAACAGTAGCGGGGGGGCCTGGTACGCAGTATTTT. It is translated as CASSQTVAGGPGTQYF. The V and J genes are TRBV4-3 and TRBJ2-3, with 11 positions matching TRBD2. CDR3 length equals 16 residues. CDR1 and CDR2 (germline): LGHNA, YSLEER. V trimming: 2 bases; J trimming: 8 bases; junction bases outside the gene matches: 9.

There are a few counts of this clone. The rearrangement uses TRBV27 and TRBJ2-7, with 7 bases lining up with TRBD1. The V gene's germline CDR1 is MNHEY and CDR2 SMNVEV (reference sequence). The V segment lost 6 bases and the J segment 2 bases; nucleotides outside the gene matches: 16. The CDR3 spans 17 residues. CDR3 in amino acids: CASSRLLRQGNAYEQYF. CDR3 bases: TGTGCCAGCAGCCGATTACTTAGACAGGGAAACGCCTACGAGCAGTACTTC.

This clone was found once. The chain recombines TRBV19 with TRBJ1-1; maybe TRBD1 (5 bases). The CDR3 has 12 residues. The germline V and J ends were trimmed by 5 bases and 5 bases, with 9 bases remaining between them. CDR1 is LNHDA and CDR2 is SQIVND in the germline V gene (reference sequence). The CDR3 coding sequence is TGTGCCAGTAGTTTCCAGGGTACTGAAGCTTTCTTT. Translation gives CASSFQGTEAFF.

The chain carries TRBV19 and TRBJ2-7; a possible D gene is TRBD1 (5 bases). V was clipped by 0 bases and J by 8 bases, with 17 bases between them. The CDR3 consists of 15 residues. Germline V gene data show CDR1 as LNHDA and CDR2 as SQIVND (reference sequence). CDR3 in amino acids: CASSIDLRDSTQQYF. The DNA for the CDR3 is TGTGCCAGTAGTATAGATCTCAGGGATAGTACCCAGCAGTACTTC. Looking up the rest from reference TRBV19 and TRBJ2-7 gives the full variable domain: DGGITQSPKYLFRKEGQNVTLSCEQNLNHDAMYWYRQDPGQGLRLIYYSQIVNDFQKGDIAEGYSVSREKKESFPLTVTSAQKNPTAFYLCASSIDLRDSTQQYFGPGTRLTVT.

The chain is built from TRBV18 and TRBJ2-7, with TRBD2 as a possible D gene (5 bases). The germline V and J ends were trimmed by 2 bases and 1 base, with 6 bases remaining between them. The CDR3 is made up of 13 amino acids. Germline CDR1 KGHSH, CDR2 LQKENI. The chain's CDR3 is CASSPGSSYEQYF. DNA of the CDR3: TGTGCCAGCTCACCAGGGAGTTCCTACGAGCAGTACTTC.

CDR3 nucleotide sequence: TGTGCCAGCCGTAACTTGCGGGGGTACCAAGAGACCCAGTACTTC. It specifies CASRNLRGYQETQYF. V is TRBV5-4 and J is TRBJ2-5; 7 bases match TRBD2. The CDR3 totals 15 residues. CDR1 and CDR2 (germline): SGHNT, YYREEE (reference sequence). The junction had 9 bases not matched to a gene; V was cut back by 7 bases and J by 0 bases.

The J gene is TRBJ1-6, the V gene TRBV2; D might be TRBD1 (6 bases). The CDR3 contains 13 residues. CDR1 and CDR2 (germline): SNHLY, FYNNEI. The V end was cut by 7 bases, the J end by 7 bases, with 11 bases between. DNA of the CDR3: TGTGCCAGCACCAGGGGTTTGAATTCACCCCTCCACTTT. It translates to CASTRGLNSPLHF. The full variable domain, with the rest looked up from reference TRBV2 and TRBJ1-6, is EPEVTQTPSHQVTQMGQEVILRCVPISNHLYFYWYRQILGQKVEFLVSFYNNEISEKSEIFDDQFSVERPDGSNFTLKIRSTKLEDSAMYFCASTRGLNSPLHFGNGTRLTVT.

The chain employs TRBV7-7 and TRBJ2-2, with D perhaps TRBD2 (5 bases). V shed 5 bases and J shed 5 bases, with 9 bases lying between them. Germline assignment: CDR1 SSHAT and CDR2 FNYEAQ (reference sequence). There are 13 residues in the CDR3. CDR3 amino acids: CASSHGVTGELFF. DNA for the CDR3: TGTGCCAGCAGCCACGGGGTTACCGGGGAGCTGTTTTTT.

The V and J genes are TRBV28 and TRBJ2-1, with TRBD1 matching over 12 bases. CDR1 MDHEN and CDR2 SYDVKM come from the germline V gene. J gave up 9 bases and V 4 bases, and 7 bases lay outside the gene matches. The CDR3 contains 15 residues. The CDR3 DNA is TGTGCCAGCAGTTCTCCGGGACAGGGGGCCGGTGAGCAGTTCTTC. It specifies CASSSPGQGAGEQFF.

V usage is TRBV10-3 and J usage is TRBJ2-2, with a tentative D call TRBD1 (6 bases). The V end lost 11 bases, the J end lost 3 bases, and 16 bases lay between the germline ends. Germline V gene lookup returns CDR1 ENHRY and CDR2 SYGVKD. The CDR3 is 14 residues long. In DNA, the CDR3 is TGTGCCTCCCTAGGGGGAGAGGACACCGGGGAGCTGTTTTTT. Amino acids: CASLGGEDTGELFF.

The chain recombines TRBV28 with TRBJ1-5; D perhaps matches TRBD1 (5 bases). The CDR3 length is 14 residues. The ends were cut back, 7 bases at V and 0 bases at J, with 10 bases in the middle. Germline V gene lookup returns CDR1 MDHEN and CDR2 SYDVKM. Written as DNA, the CDR3 is TGTGCCAGCACACAGGATTATAGCAATCAGCCCCAGCATTTT. It yields the protein CASTQDYSNQPQHF.

The V gene is TRBV5-6, the J gene TRBJ2-3; 7 bases line up with TRBD2. V lost 4 bases to trimming and J lost 5 bases; unmatched junction nucleotides: 7. This CDR3 has 14 amino acids. Germline lookup yields CDR1 SGHDT and CDR2 YYEEEE. CDR3 in amino acids: CASSPPGTKDTQYF. CDR3 in DNA: TGTGCCAGCAGCCCCCCCGGGACTAAAGATACGCAGTATTTT.

The chain uses TRBV14 and TRBJ1-3, with D unresolved. V lost 1 base to trimming and J lost 0 bases, with 7 bases between them. Germline V CDR1 and CDR2: SGHDN, FVKESK. The CDR3 extends over 15 amino acids. The CDR3 DNA reads as TGTGCCAGCAGCCAAGGCGCGGGCTCTGGAAACACCATATATTTT. The encoded protein is CASSQGAGSGNTIYF.

The chain uses TRBV6-1 and TRBJ2-7; perhaps TRBD1 as D (6 bases). CDR3 length: 14 amino acids. V gave up 6 bases and J gave up 5 bases, with 17 bases separating them. Germline V gene sequence: CDR1 MNHNS, CDR2 SASEGT. The CDR3 sequence is CASRTDQGMNEQYF. For the CDR3, the DNA is TGTGCCAGCAGGACGGACCAGGGGATGAACGAGCAGTACTTC.

V gene TRBV7-9 combines with J gene TRBJ1-2, with no clear D. Trimming stripped 1 base from V and 4 bases from J, with 13 bases between. Germline loops: CDR1 SEHNR, CDR2 FQNEAQ (reference sequence). This CDR3 comprises 15 residues. The CDR3 DNA is TGTGCCAGCAGCTTAGATTATAGGAGAAGCTATGGCTACACCTTC. Its translation is CASSLDYRRSYGYTF.

The sample holds one count of this clone. The chain couples TRBV9 to TRBJ2-7; D remains unclear. The germline V gene encodes CDR1 SGDLS and CDR2 YYNGEE. The CDR3 runs to 12 residues. V was pared by 2 bases and J by 1 base, with 4 bases between. CDR3 region: CASSVRSYEQYF. Written as DNA, the CDR3 is TGTGCCAGCAGCGTGAGGTCCTACGAGCAGTACTTC.

The chain couples TRBV28 to TRBJ2-7; TRBD2 matches 8 bases. The V gene's germline CDR1 is MDHEN and CDR2 SYDVKM. CDR3 length: 15 residues. With V trimmed by 6 bases and J by 1 base, 8 bases remained unmatched. CDR3 nucleotide sequence: TGTGCCAGCAGGCACCCGGGAGGGTTTTCCTACGAGCAGTACTTC. Its translation: CASRHPGGFSYEQYF.

The chain couples TRBV6-1 to TRBJ1-1, with 7 bases lining up with TRBD1. The V gene's germline CDR1 is MNHNS and CDR2 SASEGT. The ends lost 1 base at V and 6 bases at J; junction bases unmatched: 17. The CDR3 is 18 residues long. CDR3: CASSEGPLRQGRWAEAFF. CDR3 in DNA: TGTGCCAGCAGTGAAGGGCCACTAAGACAGGGTCGGTGGGCTGAAGCTTTCTTT.

This clone came up once. The rearrangement uses TRBV7-9 and TRBJ1-4; 9 nucleotides line up with TRBD1. The CDR3 covers 15 residues. V shed 1 base and J 8 bases; nucleotides not matched to a gene: 5. The germline V gene has CDR1 SEHNR and CDR2 FQNEAQ (reference sequence). CDR3 protein: CASSLVQGAREKLFF. As DNA, the CDR3 is TGTGCCAGCAGCTTAGTACAGGGGGCTCGGGAAAAACTGTTTTTT.

The chain combines TRBV6-5 with TRBJ2-7; TRBD1 matches at 10 bases. Germline CDR1 is MNHEY and CDR2 is SVGAGI. With V trimmed by 4 bases and J by 4 bases, 4 bases remained unmatched. This CDR3 is 14 amino acids long. DNA of the CDR3: TGTGCCAGCAGTTGGGACAGGGGTGCTTACGAGCAGTACTTC. Protein product: CASSWDRGAYEQYF.

CDR3 DNA sequence: TGCGCCAGCAGGCGGACTAGCGCGAGCTCCTACGAGCAGTACTTC. Residues: CASRRTSASSYEQYF. The J gene is TRBJ2-7, the V gene TRBV5-1, with 9 positions matching TRBD2. Trimming took 5 bases from V and 0 from J; bases not matched to a gene: 6. The CDR3 is 15 amino acids. CDR1 and CDR2 (germline): SGHRS, YFSETQ.

The chain employs TRBV30 and TRBJ1-1; 7 bases agree with TRBD1. Germline assignment: CDR1 GTSNPN and CDR2 SVGIG (reference sequence). The trim removed 2 bases at V and 4 bases at J, leaving 10 bases unmatched. This CDR3 is 15 amino acids long. CDR3 protein: CAWSPLTGVSTEAFF. CDR3 DNA: TGTGCCTGGAGTCCGCTAACAGGGGTGAGCACTGAAGCTTTCTTT.

This clone showed up just a few times. This chain connects TRBV19 to TRBJ2-7; D not resolved. Trimming took off 5 bases at V and 3 bases at J, with 11 bases between the two ends. From germline, CDR1 is LNHDA and CDR2 SQIVND (reference sequence). The CDR3 totals 13 residues. The CDR3: CASSLTTVYEQYF. Written as DNA, the CDR3 is TGTGCCAGTAGTCTCACAACAGTCTACGAGCAGTACTTC. Looking up the rest from reference TRBV19 and TRBJ2-7 gives the full variable domain: DGGITQSPKYLFRKEGQNVTLSCEQNLNHDAMYWYRQDPGQGLRLIYYSQIVNDFQKGDIAEGYSVSREKKESFPLTVTSAQKNPTAFYLCASSLTTVYEQYFGPGTRLTVT.